The entry that follows covers one T cell receptor beta chain sequence. Trimming removed 3 bases from V and 1 base from J, with 14 bases in between. Per germline, CDR1 LGHDT and CDR2 YNNKEL (reference sequence). The CDR3 is made up of 16 amino acids. The data are from a study of blood T cell repertoires in COVID-19. Sequencing used immunoSEQ multiplex PCR; TCRdb keeps in-frame clones, though not all of them. The repertoire holds around 420,000 clones, with roughly 87% as singletons. The sequence came from a middle-aged woman with acute COVID-19. The gene calls are TRBV3-1 (or the pseudogene TRBV3-2) and TRBJ2-3; possible D gene TRBD2, 7 bases. The sequencing sample was made of PBMCs or T cells enriched from blood (not recorded which). CDR3 region: CASSHGGGGGTDTQYF. The CDR3 region has the DNA TGTGCCAGCAGCCATGGCGGGGGCGGTGGCACAGATACGCAGTATTTT.